The T cell receptor (beta chain) described here comes from a study of T cell changes during pregnancy in multiple sclerosis (dated by TCRdb to 2018 to 2020). In terms of the full investigation: The study looked at changes in the T cell repertoire across pregnancy in women with multiple sclerosis.

Looking up the germline V gene (reference sequence) yields CDR1 LNHDA and CDR2 SQIVND. The CDR3 sequence holds 15 residues, the cysteine and phenylalanine included. Just the 45-base CDR3 DNA is kept, in frame starting at base 1. The V end loses 3 bases and the J end loses 3 bases, and a stretch of 11 bases separates them. Remarks on this clone: What antigen it recognizes has not been identified. It has no much larger one-base neighbor in the sample; base qualities were not kept.

Library preparation used the immunoSEQ multiplex PCR assay. TCRdb carries this immuneACCESS record with in-frame sequences only. Its versions omit some clonotypes, under half of them owing to an unresolved V gene in the studies checked, with the rest unexplained. Across this sample there are tens of thousands of clones, with about 90% seen only once. Roughly 0.89% of the sample is held by the ten biggest clonotypes. In this chain, TRBV19 is recombined with TRBJ2-2, with TRBD1 as a weak D call on 6 bases. The clonotype was recovered from a female donor in good health, enrolled as a control in a pregnancy study. The sequencing used peripheral blood, collected in the first trimester of pregnancy. The sequenced DNA: TGTGCCAGTAGTATCGGGGACACCTACACCGGGGAGCTGTTTTTT. This translates into CASSIGDTYTGELFF. Outside the CDR3, residues come from the reference TRBV19 and TRBJ2-2 proteins, so the full variable domain is: DGGITQSPKYLFRKEGQNVTLSCEQNLNHDAMYWYRQDPGQGLRLIYYSQIVNDFQKGDIAEGYSVSREKKESFPLTVTSAQKNPTAFYLCASSIGDTYTGELFFGEGSRLTVL.